The clone carrying this TCR beta chain has ten or more counts. The antigen remains undetermined. The sample comes from a study of T cells after posttransplantation cyclophosphamide. Repertoires were generated with immunoSEQ multiplex PCR, while TCRdb's copy carries only in-frame clones and drops some. The sample was found to contain about 33,000 clones, and every one recurs. The study, taken as a whole, reports: Skin or GI-infiltrating T cells shared few TRB sequences with blood. Recipient CMV seropositivity and CMV reactivation strongly tracked TRB clonality. Later post-transplant blood repertoires were often dominated by donor CD8+ memory clones.

Peripheral blood was collected from the related graft donor on the marrow donation day. Germline V CDR1 and CDR2: MNHEY, SVGAGI. The CDR3 is 14 amino acids. Trimming at V came to 4 bases and at J to 7 bases, leaving 2 bases not matched to a gene. The J gene is TRBJ2-6, the V gene TRBV6-5; TRBD1 aligns across 9 bases. This sequence originates from a woman in her 30s in good health and a related stem cell transplant donor. Sequenced sample: PBMCs. The CDR3 is CASSWGQGANVLTF. In nucleotides, the CDR3 is TGTGCCAGCAGTTGGGGACAGGGAGCCAACGTCCTGACTTTC.